The 30 T cell receptor beta chains below come from one sample, sequenced in a study of blood T cell repertoires in COVID-19. Some clones are missing from TCRdb's copy, which holds only in-frame ones; the method was immunoSEQ multiplex PCR. The data hold about 69,000 clones, with 84% observed a single time. The sample consisted of peripheral blood. These receptor sequences come from a man aged 50 or older with COVID-19, enrolled during active disease.

The genes are TRBV29-1 and TRBJ2-7; the D is unclear. This CDR3 has 14 amino acids. CDR1 is SQVTM and CDR2 is ANQGSEA in the germline V gene. V lost 1 base to trimming and J lost 7 bases, with 17 bases between them. The CDR3 loop is CSVEGGLMSREQYF. The CDR3 nucleotides read TGCAGCGTTGAAGGTGGGCTGATGAGCCGTGAGCAGTACTTC.

The rearrangement joins TRBV4-1 to TRBJ2-7; TRBD1 matches at 7 bases. Looked up from germline, CDR1 is MGHRA and CDR2 is YSYEKL. V shed 3 bases and J 1 base; nucleotides not matched to a gene: 3. This CDR3 is built from 14 residues. The CDR3 DNA reads as TGCGCCAGCAGCCAGACGACAGGGTCCTACGAGCAGTACTTC. This gives the protein CASSQTTGSYEQYF.

The chain couples TRBV19 to TRBJ1-3; 12 bases align to TRBD1. V was clipped by 4 bases and J by 2 bases; unmatched bases: 3. The CDR3 consists of 16 residues. CDR1 is LNHDA, CDR2 SQIVND, per germline (reference sequence). The CDR3 region is CASSTWDRGPGNTIYF. The DNA of the CDR3 is TGTGCCAGTAGTACGTGGGACAGGGGGCCTGGAAACACCATATATTTT.

The chain is built from TRBV7-9 and TRBJ2-7; weak D call: TRBD1 (5 bases). Looked up from germline, CDR1 is SEHNR and CDR2 is FQNEAQ (reference sequence). The CDR3 contains 14 residues. V was trimmed by 3 bases and J by 5 bases, leaving 14 bases between them. Here the CDR3 reads CASSFGQGVDEQYF. The CDR3, as DNA: TGTGCCAGCAGCTTTGGGCAGGGCGTCGACGAGCAGTACTTC.

Only one count was recorded for this clone. The chain uses TRBV6-5 and TRBJ2-3; 8 bases fit TRBD1. The CDR3 has 14 residues. Germline V gene sequence: CDR1 MNHEY, CDR2 SVGAGI. The V segment lost 10 bases and the J segment 2 bases; nucleotides outside the gene matches: 8. The CDR3 region is CANRQGSITDTQYF. CDR3 sequence (DNA): TGTGCCAACCGACAGGGGTCAATCACAGATACGCAGTATTTT.

The gene calls are TRBV6-6 and TRBJ2-7; possibly TRBD2 for D (6 bases). Deletions cut 3 bases from V and 1 base from J, with 10 bases between. Germline CDR1 and CDR2: MNHNY and SVGAGI (reference sequence). This CDR3 contains 14 residues. CDR3 protein: CASSYPGGSYEQYF. In DNA, the CDR3 is TGTGCCAGCAGTTATCCCGGGGGTTCCTACGAGCAGTACTTC.

The chain is built from TRBV7-6 and TRBJ1-4, with unresolved D. The CDR3 consists of 11 residues. The ends were cut back, 5 bases at V and 9 bases at J, with 7 bases in the middle. Looked up from germline, CDR1 is SGHVS and CDR2 is FNYEAQ. The CDR3 loop reads CASSRSQKLFF. Written as DNA, the CDR3 is TGTGCCAGCAGCCGAAGCCAAAAACTGTTTTTT.

The V and J genes are TRBV19 and TRBJ2-2, with 8 positions matching TRBD2. The CDR3 is 15 amino acids. Losses at the gene ends were 6 bases for V and 7 bases for J; bases not matched to a gene: 10. Germline CDR1 and CDR2: LNHDA and SQIVND (reference sequence). CDR3 protein: CASSPVAGFGGELFF. The CDR3 coding sequence is TGTGCCAGTAGCCCCGTAGCGGGGTTCGGCGGGGAGCTGTTTTTT.

The genes are TRBV6-5 and TRBJ2-7, with D uncertain. V was clipped by 2 bases and J by 6 bases, with 17 bases between them. This CDR3 comprises 15 residues. Germline lookup yields CDR1 MNHEY and CDR2 SVGAGI. CDR3 DNA sequence: TGTGCCAGCAGTTACGCTCACAGTCCTTCCGGCGAGCAGTACTTC. Its protein is CASSYAHSPSGEQYF.

This chain joins TRBV3-1 (or the pseudogene TRBV3-2) and TRBJ1-2, with TRBD1 identical over 9 bases. The germline gives CDR1 LGHDT, CDR2 YNNKEL (reference sequence). Trimming at V came to 7 bases and at J to 2 bases, leaving 11 bases not matched to a gene. The CDR3 totals 16 residues. CDR3 amino acids: CASTTGTGFQNYGYTF. The CDR3 bases are TGTGCCAGCACCACCGGGACAGGGTTTCAAAACTATGGCTACACCTTC.

The chain uses TRBV30 and TRBJ1-6; 9 bases map to TRBD1. V lost 2 bases to trimming and J lost 8 bases; unmatched junction nucleotides: 7. The germline CDR1 and CDR2 sequences are GTSNPN and SVGIG (reference sequence). The CDR3 extends over 15 amino acids. DNA of the CDR3: TGTGCCTGGAGTCCCCGGGACAGGGTGGATTCACCCCTCCACTTT. It yields the protein CAWSPRDRVDSPLHF.

This chain joins TRBV5-5 and TRBJ1-2; TRBD1 agrees at 8 bases. Germline trimming cut 2 bases from V and 4 bases from J; bases unmatched to any gene: 7. The germline V gene encodes CDR1 SGHKS and CDR2 YYEKEE (reference sequence). CDR3 size: 15 residues. The CDR3 DNA sequence: TGTGCCAGCAGCTTAAATGCGGGACAGGCCTATGGCTACACCTTC. This codes for CASSLNAGQAYGYTF.

The chain couples TRBV10-3 to TRBJ1-5; 10 bases map to TRBD1. V lost 4 bases and J lost 7; bases outside the gene matches: 1. Germline lookup yields CDR1 ENHRY and CDR2 SYGVKD. The CDR3 contains 13 residues. CDR3 region: CAISGTGGQPQHF. The CDR3, as DNA: TGTGCCATCAGTGGGACAGGGGGGCAGCCCCAGCATTTT.

The chain combines TRBV5-1 with TRBJ2-4; TRBD1 matches at 8 bases. This CDR3 is 16 amino acids long. Looked up from germline, CDR1 is SGHRS and CDR2 is YFSETQ. J lost 8 bases, V lost 4 bases, and 14 bases had no gene match. CDR3 coding DNA: TGCGCCAGCAGCCCTTACGGACAGGGCAGAGGACACATTCAGTACTTC. Amino acids: CASSPYGQGRGHIQYF.

This clone showed up just a few times. This sequence joins TRBV19 and TRBJ2-2; tentative D call: TRBD1 (5 bases). The V end was cut by 6 bases, the J end by 4 bases, with 6 bases between. This CDR3 comprises 12 residues. CDR1 is LNHDA, CDR2 SQIVND, per germline (reference sequence). The CDR3 protein is CASRGATGELFF. The CDR3 nucleotides are TGTGCCAGTAGAGGGGCCACCGGGGAGCTGTTTTTT.

The CDR3 DNA follows: TGTGCCAGCTCCCCTACCCAAGTACTAGCCAAAAACATTCAGTACTTC. Its translation is CASSPTQVLAKNIQYF. The rearrangement uses TRBV18 and TRBJ2-4, with D unresolved. The germline V and J ends were trimmed by 6 bases and 0 bases, with 15 bases remaining between them. CDR1 and CDR2 (germline): KGHSH, LQKENI. This CDR3 comprises 16 residues. The whole variable domain, filled in from reference TRBV18 and TRBJ2-4, reads NAGVMQNPRHLVRRRGQEARLRCSPMKGHSHVYWYRQLPEEGLKFMVYLQKENIIDESGMPKERFSAEFPKEGPSILRIQQVVRGDSAAYFCASSPTQVLAKNIQYFGAGTRLSVL.

The rearrangement uses TRBV18 and TRBJ1-2, with TRBD1 identical over 8 bases. This CDR3 spans 14 amino acids. V lost 6 bases and J lost 9; bases outside the gene matches: 12. Germline lookup yields CDR1 KGHSH and CDR2 LQKENI. The CDR3 sequence is CASSTGTGGVSYTF. The CDR3 nucleotides are TGTGCCAGCTCGACCGGGACAGGAGGTGTTAGCTACACCTTC.

This clone was seen more than once but under ten times. The gene calls are TRBV5-1 and TRBJ2-2, with 13 bases identical to TRBD2. Germline trimming cut 4 bases from V and 5 bases from J; bases unmatched to any gene: 8. Germline CDR1 is SGHRS and CDR2 is YFSETQ. CDR3 size: 17 residues. CDR3 in DNA: TGCGCCAGCAGCCCGCGGGGACTAGCGGGGACTACCGGGGAGCTGTTTTTT. Its protein product is CASSPRGLAGTTGELFF. The full variable domain, its missing parts supplied by reference TRBV5-1 and TRBJ2-2, is KAGVTQTPRYLIKTRGQQVTLSCSPISGHRSVSWYQQTPGQGLQFLFEYFSETQRNKGNFPGRFSGRQFSNSRSEMNVSTLELGDSALYLCASSPRGLAGTTGELFFGEGSRLTVL.

The rearrangement joins TRBV18 to TRBJ2-7; D remains ambiguous. The length of the CDR3 is 12 residues. CDR1 is KGHSH and CDR2 is LQKENI in the germline V gene. Trimming removed 3 bases at V and 4 bases at J, with 7 bases between. DNA for the CDR3: TGTGCCAGCTCACCCGAAACTTACGAGCAGTACTTC. Protein product: CASSPETYEQYF.

The chain carries TRBV11-2 and TRBJ2-5, with TRBD2 matching 11 bases. This CDR3 region has 16 residues. After removal of 6 bases from V and 4 bases from J, the junction contained 10 bases not matched to a gene. Germline values: CDR1 SGHAT, CDR2 FQNNGV. This CDR3 reads CASSSVAGGPSETQYF. The CDR3 nucleotides are TGTGCCAGCAGTTCTGTAGCGGGGGGGCCTTCAGAGACCCAGTACTTC.

The chain uses TRBV27 and TRBJ2-7; no firm D call. Germline lookup yields CDR1 MNHEY and CDR2 SMNVEV (reference sequence). The CDR3 is 14 residues long. V lost 3 bases to trimming and J lost 1 base, with 10 bases between them. CDR3 sequence: CASSFSETSYEQYF. CDR3 coding DNA: TGTGCCAGCAGTTTCTCAGAGACATCCTACGAGCAGTACTTC.

This chain joins TRBV6-5 and TRBJ2-7; 10 nucleotides align to TRBD1. Germline CDR1 is MNHEY and CDR2 is SVGAGI. J gave up 6 bases and V 2 bases, and 4 bases lay outside the gene matches. The CDR3 has 14 residues. CDR3 amino acids: CASSYGTGEGEQYF. DNA of the CDR3: TGTGCCAGCAGTTACGGGACAGGGGAGGGCGAGCAGTACTTC.

V is TRBV5-4 and J is TRBJ1-2; 7 positions agree with TRBD1. The CDR3 totals 14 residues. Trimming at V came to 5 bases and at J to 8 bases, leaving 12 bases not matched to a gene. The germline V gene encodes CDR1 SGHNT and CDR2 YYREEE (reference sequence). The CDR3 nucleotides are TGTGCCAGCAGGGGACAGACGGGTTCGAGGGGCTACACCTTC. This translates into CASRGQTGSRGYTF.

Only one count was recorded for this clone. The genes are TRBV4-3 and TRBJ1-4; tentative D call: TRBD1 (5 bases). The CDR3 sequence is 15 residues long. Trimming took off 1 base at V and 8 bases at J, with 14 bases between the two ends. Germline CDR1 is LGHNA and CDR2 is YSLEER. This CDR3 is CASSQVSDIEEKLFF. For the CDR3, the DNA is TGCGCCAGCAGCCAAGTATCGGACATTGAGGAAAAACTGTTTTTT.

This chain uses TRBV9 with TRBJ2-1; TRBD2 matches 7 bases. V was pared by 1 base and J by 4 bases, with 17 bases of the junction left unmatched. The germline gives CDR1 SGDLS, CDR2 YYNGEE. This CDR3 region has 19 residues. Here the CDR3 DNA reads TGTGCCAGCAGCGTAAGGGCCCCGCCCCGTCTAGCGGAGTACAATGAGCAGTTCTTC. This encodes CASSVRAPPRLAEYNEQFF.

This chain joins TRBV7-6 and TRBJ1-2; a possible D gene is TRBD1 (6 bases). The CDR3 is 15 amino acids. V was clipped by 4 bases and J by 3 bases, with 15 bases between them. Germline-derived CDR1 and CDR2 are SGHVS and FNYEAQ. CDR3 region: CASSSTQDRHYGYTF. The CDR3 DNA reads TGTGCCAGCAGCTCCACGCAGGACAGACACTATGGCTACACCTTC. Based on the CDR3 plus reference TRBV7-6 and TRBJ1-2, the full variable domain is GAGVSQSPRYKVTKRGQDVALRCDPISGHVSLYWYRQALGQGPEFLTYFNYEAQQDKSGLPNDRFSAERPEGSISTLTIQRTEQRDSAMYRCASSSTQDRHYGYTFGSGTRLTVV.

This clone was observed a single time. The gene calls are TRBV7-9 and TRBJ1-1; 7 nucleotides line up with TRBD1. Unmatched junction bases numbered 6, after V lost 4 bases and J lost 1 base. CDR3 length: 15 residues. Germline V CDR1 and CDR2: SEHNR, FQNEAQ (reference sequence). The CDR3, as DNA: TGTGCCAGCAGCTCGACAGGGTTTAGGAACACTGAAGCTTTCTTT. Its translation is CASSSTGFRNTEAFF.

The gene calls are TRBV19 and TRBJ2-4; a weak D match, TRBD1 (6 bases). The CDR3 has 14 amino acids. Germline CDR1 reads LNHDA; CDR2 reads SQIVND (reference sequence). V was shortened by 4 bases and J by 3 bases, with 10 bases between the two germline ends. CDR3 protein: CASSNPGDKNIQYF. The CDR3 nucleotides read TGTGCCAGTAGTAACCCAGGGGACAAAAACATTCAGTACTTC. Variable domain in full (rest from reference TRBV19 and TRBJ2-4): DGGITQSPKYLFRKEGQNVTLSCEQNLNHDAMYWYRQDPGQGLRLIYYSQIVNDFQKGDIAEGYSVSREKKESFPLTVTSAQKNPTAFYLCASSNPGDKNIQYFGAGTRLSVL.

The J gene is TRBJ1-1, the V gene TRBV4-1; a possible D gene is TRBD1 (6 bases). V was clipped by 2 bases and J by 4 bases, with 11 bases between them. Germline V gene data show CDR1 as MGHRA and CDR2 as YSYEKL. The CDR3 has 14 amino acids. CDR3 loop: CASSQMDSSTEAFF. Written as DNA, the CDR3 is TGCGCCAGCAGCCAAATGGACAGCTCCACTGAAGCTTTCTTT.

This clone was counted between two and nine times. V usage is TRBV19 and J usage is TRBJ2-7; 9 nucleotides align to TRBD1. Germline-derived CDR1 and CDR2 are LNHDA and SQIVND (reference sequence). V dropped 0 bases and J dropped 1; count of bases not matched to a gene: 1. This CDR3 is built from 15 residues. The DNA for the CDR3 is TGTGCCAGTAGTATAGAGACAGGGGGTTCCTACGAGCAGTACTTC. This translates into CASSIETGGSYEQYF.